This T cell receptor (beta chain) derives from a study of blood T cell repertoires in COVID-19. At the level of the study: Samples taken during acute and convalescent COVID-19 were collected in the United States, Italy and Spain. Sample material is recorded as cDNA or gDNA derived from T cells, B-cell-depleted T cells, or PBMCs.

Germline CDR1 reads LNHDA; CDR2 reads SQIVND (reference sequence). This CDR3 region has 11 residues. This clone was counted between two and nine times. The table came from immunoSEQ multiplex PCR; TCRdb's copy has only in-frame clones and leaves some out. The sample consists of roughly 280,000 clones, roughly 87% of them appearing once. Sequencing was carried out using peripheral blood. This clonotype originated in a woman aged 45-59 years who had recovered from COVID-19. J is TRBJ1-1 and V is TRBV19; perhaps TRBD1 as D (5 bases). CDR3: CASRRATEAFF. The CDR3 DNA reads TGTGCTAGTCGCAGGGCCACTGAAGCTTTCTTT.